Listed below are T cell receptor beta chains from one sample, sequenced in a study of T-cell memory formation after mild COVID-19. TCRdb reprocessed the 5' RACE reads via MiXCR and lists one record per CDR3 protein. The sample lists about 500,000 distinct CDR3 sequences, 20% seen once, with approximately 13% in the top ten. The sample consisted of PBMCs or a T cell subset sorted from them (not recorded which). These receptors were taken from an adult woman who had mild COVID-19 (a few samples of this study predate the infection). Cell type and time point are not known. The CDR3 runs from the conserved cysteine through the conserved F or W. Each record gives: J gene, D gene, clone size, V gene, CDR3 DNA, CDR3 protein. D genes are given only for firm matches. The listing skips clone size in some rows; elsewhere it reads once, few, many or a size class.

TRBJ2-1,NA,NA,TRBV20-1,TGCAGTGCTCCTACTAGGGGACTCTACAATGAGCAGTTCTTC,CSAPTRGLYNEQFF
TRBJ1-5,NA,NA,TRBV6-1,TGTGCCAGCAGTGGGCCCGGTGACAATCAGCCCCAGCATTTT,CASSGPGDNQPQHF
TRBJ2-1,NA,NA,TRBV9,TGTGCCAGCAGCGTAGGGGACTCTTTGTACAATGAGCAGTTCTTC,CASSVGDSLYNEQFF
TRBJ2-7,NA,NA,TRBV7-9,TGTGCCAGCAGCTTTAACCTGAACGAGCAGTACTTC,CASSFNLNEQYF
TRBJ2-7,TRBD2,NA,TRBV20-1,TGCAGTGCTAGAGGAGCGGGACTTGAGTTCTCCTACGAGCAGTACTTC,CSARGAGLEFSYEQYF
TRBJ2-2,TRBD2,few,TRBV11-2,TGTGCCAGCAGCTTAGATGGCAGCGGGAGAGCTAACACCGGGGAGCTGTTTTTT,CASSLDGSGRANTGELFF
TRBJ1-5,NA,few,TRBV27,TGTGCCAGCAGTTTGACAGGCTATCAGCCCCAGCATTTT,CASSLTGYQPQHF
TRBJ1-5,NA,NA,TRBV5-1,TGCGCCAGCAGCCCGGGACCGAATAGCAATCAGCCCCAGCATTTT,CASSPGPNSNQPQHF
TRBJ2-3,NA,few,TRBV7-2,TGTGCCAGCAGCCTGGGCCCCCAAGGAACAGATACGCAGTATTTT,CASSLGPQGTDTQYF
TRBJ2-7,NA,few,TRBV15,TGTGCCACCAGCAGAGAAGACAACGGACCCTACGAGCAGTACTTC,CATSREDNGPYEQYF
TRBJ2-7,TRBD2,few,TRBV6-6,TGTGCCAGCCGGAGGACTAGCGGGAGTTCCTCCTACGAGCAGTACTTC,CASRRTSGSSSYEQYF
TRBJ2-5,NA,few,TRBV6-6,TGTGCCAGCAGTTACGAACGGCAGGGGAAGACCCAGTACTTC,CASSYERQGKTQYF
TRBJ2-2,TRBD1,many,TRBV27,TGTGCCAGCAGTCGGGACAGGAACACCGGGGAGCTGTTTTTT,CASSRDRNTGELFF
TRBJ2-7,NA,few,TRBV4-1,TGCGCCAGCAGCCAGAGGAGTGGCAGTACCTACGAGCAGTACTTC,CASSQRSGSTYEQYF
TRBJ2-1,NA,NA,TRBV19,TGTGCCAGTAGTGATGCCAGGGGGGTTTACAATGAGCAGTTCTTC,CASSDARGVYNEQFF
TRBJ2-1,TRBD2,few,TRBV9,TGTGCCAGCAGCGTCGCCGGGACTAGCGTTGGGGATGAGCAGTTCTTC,CASSVAGTSVGDEQFF
TRBJ2-1,TRBD2,NA,TRBV5-1,TGCGCCAGCAGCTTCCCTAGCGGGAGGGCCATCAATGAGCAGTTCTTC,CASSFPSGRAINEQFF
TRBJ2-4,NA,NA,TRBV30,TGTGCCTGGAGTGTATCAAACATTCAGTACTTC,CAWSVSNIQYF
TRBJ2-7,TRBD1,many,TRBV27,TGTGCCAGCAGCTTAAGAGGGGGCGCGTCTTACGAGCAGTACTTC,CASSLRGGASYEQYF
TRBJ2-1,TRBD2,NA,TRBV7-3,TGTGCCAGCAGCTTAACGCGGGCTAGCGGGAGCACTGAGCAGTTCTTC,CASSLTRASGSTEQFF
TRBJ1-6,NA,few,TRBV4-1,TGCGCCAGCAGCCAGGTGGGGACACCCCTCCACTTT,CASSQVGTPLHF
TRBJ2-1,TRBD2,few,TRBV25-1,TGTGCCAGCAGTGAATCGGGCGGGAGCAGCTACAATGAGCAGTTCTTC,CASSESGGSSYNEQFF
TRBJ2-3,NA,many,TRBV29-1,TGCAGCGGAAAAGGAAGCAGAGGGGGGCATAACGCAGATACGCAGTATTTT,CSGKGSRGGHNADTQYF
TRBJ1-1,NA,NA,TRBV27,TGTGCCAGCAGGGCGGGCTTCAGGAACACTGAAGCTTTCTTT,CASRAGFRNTEAFF
TRBJ1-2,NA,NA,TRBV6-2/TRBV6-3,TGTGCCAGCAGTGGACAGCTCCTCTATGGCTACACCTTC,CASSGQLLYGYTF
TRBJ2-1,TRBD2,NA,TRBV15,TGTGCCACCAGCAGAGTACCTAGCGGAAGTCCCGAGCAGTTCTTC,CATSRVPSGSPEQFF
TRBJ1-2,TRBD1,NA,TRBV5-1,TGCGCCAGCAGCTTCCCTGTACAGGGGGCCTACGGCTACACCTTC,CASSFPVQGAYGYTF
TRBJ2-1,NA,few,TRBV5-1,TGCGCCAGCTCACTCAGGGATCCATCCTACAATGAGCAGTTCTTC,CASSLRDPSYNEQFF
TRBJ2-1,TRBD1,NA,TRBV15,TGTGCCACCAGCAGGACAGGGGTAAATGAGCAGTTCTTC,CATSRTGVNEQFF
TRBJ1-2,NA,few,TRBV9,TGTGCCAGCAGCGTAGCCCTAGGCGGGGACGATTATGGCTACACCTTC,CASSVALGGDDYGYTF
TRBJ2-7,TRBD1,NA,TRBV9,TGTGCCAGCAGTCCAGGGGGCTCGGTCTCCTACGAGCAGTACTTC,CASSPGGSVSYEQYF
TRBJ2-7,TRBD1,NA,TRBV12-3/TRBV12-4,TGTGCCAGCAGTCCCGGGGACAGTGAGCAGTACTTC,CASSPGDSEQYF
TRBJ2-2,NA,NA,TRBV7-2,TGTGCCAGCAGCTTAGCTAAGGGAGTGACCGGGGAGCTGTTTTTT,CASSLAKGVTGELFF
TRBJ2-2,NA,few,TRBV5-1,TGCGCCAGCAGCTCTACAGGGAATCCGAACACCGGGGAGCTGTTTTTT,CASSSTGNPNTGELFF
TRBJ1-1,NA,few,TRBV7-9,TGTGCCAGCGGGCCGGTGACCCCGGGGGCTGAAGCTTTCTTT,CASGPVTPGAEAFF
TRBJ2-7,TRBD2,NA,TRBV27,TGTGCCAGCATGGAGCTAGCGGGAGGATACGAGCAGTACTTC,CASMELAGGYEQYF
TRBJ2-1,TRBD1,NA,TRBV2,TGTGCCAGCAGTACGGGACAGAAGTTGCTCTTC,CASSTGQKLLF
TRBJ1-1,NA,NA,TRBV5-1,TGCGCCAGCAGCTTGGGCCCAGGGAAGAACACTGAAGCTTTCTTT,CASSLGPGKNTEAFF
TRBJ1-2,NA,NA,TRBV19,TGTGCCAGTAGTGTATTAGGGACACAGGCTAACTATGGCTACACCTTC,CASSVLGTQANYGYTF
TRBJ2-2,NA,NA,TRBV6-2/TRBV6-3,TGTGCCACCAATGCCGAGGGAGCGATCGGGGAGCTGTTTTTT,CATNAEGAIGELFF
TRBJ2-7,NA,NA,TRBV6-6,TGTGCCAGCAGCCCCACACTAGTAGGCGAGCAGTACTTC,CASSPTLVGEQYF
TRBJ1-1,NA,few,TRBV5-1,TGCGCCAGCAGCTTGTTGTCGGACACTGAAGCTTTCTTT,CASSLLSDTEAFF
TRBJ2-2,NA,NA,TRBV2,TGTGCCAGCAGTGAACTTCAGGGCTACACCGGGGAGCTGTTTTTT,CASSELQGYTGELFF
TRBJ2-5,TRBD2,few,TRBV2,TGTGCCAGCAATGCGGGGGGTGTCCAAGAGACCCAGTACTTC,CASNAGGVQETQYF
TRBJ2-1,TRBD2,few,TRBV7-3,TGTGCCAGCAGCCGACTAGCGGGAGGGAGCCGCTCCTACAATGAGCAGTTCTTC,CASSRLAGGSRSYNEQFF
TRBJ2-5,NA,few,TRBV5-1,TGCGCCAGCAGCTTGTACGCCATTAAACGGGAGACCCAGTACTTC,CASSLYAIKRETQYF